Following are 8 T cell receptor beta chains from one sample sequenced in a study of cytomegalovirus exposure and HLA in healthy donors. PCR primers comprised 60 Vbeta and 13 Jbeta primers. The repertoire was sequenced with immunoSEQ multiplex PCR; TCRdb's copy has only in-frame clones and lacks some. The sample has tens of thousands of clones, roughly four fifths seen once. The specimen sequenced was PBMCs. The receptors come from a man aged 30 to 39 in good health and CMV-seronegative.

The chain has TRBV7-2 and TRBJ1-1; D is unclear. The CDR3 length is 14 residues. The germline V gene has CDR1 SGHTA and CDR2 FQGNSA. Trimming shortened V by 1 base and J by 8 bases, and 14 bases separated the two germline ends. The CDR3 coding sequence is TGTGCCAGCAGCTTAGTAGTGGGCCTTTCGGAAGCTTTCTTT. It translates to CASSLVVGLSEAFF.

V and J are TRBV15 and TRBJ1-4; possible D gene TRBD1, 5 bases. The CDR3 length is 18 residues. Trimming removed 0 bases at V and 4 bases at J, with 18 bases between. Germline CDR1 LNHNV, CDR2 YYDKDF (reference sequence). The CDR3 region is CATSRDRLGLINNEKLFF. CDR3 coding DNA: TGTGCCACCAGCAGAGATCGATTGGGGCTGATCAATAATGAAAAACTGTTTTTT.

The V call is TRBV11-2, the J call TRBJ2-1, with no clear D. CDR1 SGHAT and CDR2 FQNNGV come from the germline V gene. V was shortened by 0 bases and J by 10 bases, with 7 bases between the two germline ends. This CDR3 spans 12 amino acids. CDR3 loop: CASSLDRREQFF. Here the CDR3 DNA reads TGTGCCAGCAGCTTAGATAGGCGGGAGCAGTTCTTC.

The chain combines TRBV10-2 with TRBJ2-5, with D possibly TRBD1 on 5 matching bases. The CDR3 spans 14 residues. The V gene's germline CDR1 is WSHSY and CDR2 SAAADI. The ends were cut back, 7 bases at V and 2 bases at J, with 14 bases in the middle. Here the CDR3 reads CASKGVGNQETQYF. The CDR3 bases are TGCGCCAGCAAAGGGGTTGGGAATCAAGAGACCCAGTACTTC.

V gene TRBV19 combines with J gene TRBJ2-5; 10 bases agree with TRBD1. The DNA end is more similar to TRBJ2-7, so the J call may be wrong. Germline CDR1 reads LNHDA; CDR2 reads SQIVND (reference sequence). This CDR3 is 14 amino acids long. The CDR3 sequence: CASSMGTGAYEQYF. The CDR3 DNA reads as TGTGCCAGTAGTATGGGGACAGGGGCCTACGAGCAGTACTTC.

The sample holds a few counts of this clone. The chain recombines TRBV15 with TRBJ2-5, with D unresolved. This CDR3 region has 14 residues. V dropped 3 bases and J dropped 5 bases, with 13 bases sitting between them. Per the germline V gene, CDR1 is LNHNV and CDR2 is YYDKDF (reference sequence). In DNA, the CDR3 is TGTGCCACCAGCAGTCCCGGGTGGCGGGAGACCCAGTACTTC. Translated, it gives CATSSPGWRETQYF.

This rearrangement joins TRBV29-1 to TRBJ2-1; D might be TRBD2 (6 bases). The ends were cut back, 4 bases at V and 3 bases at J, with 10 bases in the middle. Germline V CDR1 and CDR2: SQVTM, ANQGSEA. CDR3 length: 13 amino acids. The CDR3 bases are TGCAGCGTTGGCGGGAACGTCTACAATGAGCAGTTCTTC. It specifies CSVGGNVYNEQFF.

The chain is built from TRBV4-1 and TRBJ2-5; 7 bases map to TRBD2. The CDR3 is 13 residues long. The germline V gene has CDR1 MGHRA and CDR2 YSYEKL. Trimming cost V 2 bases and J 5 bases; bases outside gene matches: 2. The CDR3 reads CASSQLGGETQYF. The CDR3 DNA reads TGCGCCAGCAGCCAACTGGGGGGGGAGACCCAGTACTTC.